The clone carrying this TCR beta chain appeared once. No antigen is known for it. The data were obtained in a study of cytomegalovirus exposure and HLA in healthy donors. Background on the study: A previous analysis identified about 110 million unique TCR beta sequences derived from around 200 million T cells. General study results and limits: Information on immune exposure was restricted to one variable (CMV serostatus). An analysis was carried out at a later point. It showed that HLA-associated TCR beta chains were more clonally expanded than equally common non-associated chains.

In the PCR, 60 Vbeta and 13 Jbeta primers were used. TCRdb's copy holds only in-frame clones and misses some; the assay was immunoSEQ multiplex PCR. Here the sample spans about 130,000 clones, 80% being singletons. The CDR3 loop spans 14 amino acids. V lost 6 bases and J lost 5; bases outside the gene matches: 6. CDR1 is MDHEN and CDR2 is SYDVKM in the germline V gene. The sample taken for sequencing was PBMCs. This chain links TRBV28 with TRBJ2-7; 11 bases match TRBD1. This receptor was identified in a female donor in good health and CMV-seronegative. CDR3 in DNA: TGTGCCAGCAGAGAAGGACAGGGGGCTCACGAGCAGTACTTC. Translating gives CASREGQGAHEQYF.